The 5 T cell receptor beta chains presented below share a single source sample, sequenced in a study of T cells in Graves' hyperthyroidism and ophthalmopathy (dated by TCRdb to about 2019). Library preparation employed multiplex PCR. Sequencing used an Illumina HiSeq 2000. The TCR beta CDR3 regions were amplified from RNA transcripts. The TCR CDR3 was subjected to a first round of RT-PCR using the HTBI primer set and the Qiagen OneStep RT-PCR kit. Through fastp at Q25 and MiXCR, TCRdb rebuilt clones from the public reads, retaining in-frame beta chains. Entries are consolidated by CDR3 protein sequence, retaining the most common genes and DNA. This sample holds fewer than 900,000 distinct CDR3 sequences; around 17% were observed only once. In total, the top ten clones hold 8.4% of the sample. The sequenced material came from blood. The source of these receptors is a man between 18 and 29 years old with Graves' hyperthyroidism.

The genes are TRBV28 and TRBJ2-7; D possibly corresponds to TRBD2 (6 bases). The CDR3 runs to 14 residues. Looked up from germline, CDR1 is MDHEN and CDR2 is SYDVKM. Trimming took 6 bases from V and 2 from J, leaving 14 bases between them. CDR3 amino acids: CASSDSGTTYEQYF. The CDR3 DNA follows: TGTGCCAGCAGCGATAGCGGAACGACCTACGAGCAGTACTTC.

The sample holds a few counts of this clonotype. The V and J genes are TRBV28 and TRBJ2-1, with D possibly TRBD2 on 6 matching bases. CDR1 and CDR2 (germline): MDHEN, SYDVKM. CDR3 length: 19 amino acids. V was shortened by 8 bases and J by 0 bases, with 26 bases between the two germline ends. Here the CDR3 DNA reads TGTGCCAGCTCAGTCGGAGCGGGCCAAACCCAGAGCTCCTACAATGAGCAGTTCTTC. Its protein product is CASSVGAGQTQSSYNEQFF.

This clonotype showed up just a few times. The chain carries TRBV6-6 and TRBJ1-2, with D unresolved. This CDR3 is built from 15 residues. The germline V and J ends were trimmed by 2 bases and 0 bases, with 10 bases remaining between them. The germline V gene encodes CDR1 MNHNY and CDR2 SVGAGI (reference sequence). The DNA of the CDR3 is TGTGCCAGCAGTTACGATAGGGCCGCTAACTATGGCTACACCTTC. Residues: CASSYDRAANYGYTF.

The count of this clonotype is one. This chain links TRBV20-1 with TRBJ2-3; D possibly matches TRBD1 or TRBD2 (5 bases each). The germline V gene has CDR1 DFQATT and CDR2 SNEGSKA (reference sequence). The V and J ends lost 0 bases and 4 bases respectively, with 26 bases between them. This CDR3 contains 19 residues. CDR3 region: CSARDQQGRVMSRADTQYF. CDR3 coding DNA: TGCAGTGCTAGAGATCAGCAGGGACGAGTTATGTCCCGCGCAGATACGCAGTATTTT.

This clonotype was picked up a small number of times. The chain employs TRBV9 and TRBJ2-5; 11 nucleotides match TRBD1. The germline CDR1 and CDR2 sequences are SGDLS and YYNGEE. The CDR3 runs to 15 residues. With 6 bases clipped from V and 5 bases from J, the junction kept 9 bases outside the gene matches. The CDR3 DNA reads as TGTGCCAGCACCCGGGGGGGACAGGGGGGCGAGACCCAGTACTTC. Protein: CASTRGGQGGETQYF. Full variable domain (rest looked up from reference TRBV9 and TRBJ2-5): DSGVTQTPKHLITATGQRVTLRCSPRSGDLSVYWYQQSLDQGLQFLIQYYNGEERAKGNILERFSAQQFPDLHSELNLSSLELGDSALYFCASTRGGQGGETQYFGPGTRLLVL.